Listed below are T cell receptor beta chains from one sample, sequenced in a study of OX40 agonist ivuxolimab in advanced cancers. Sequencing was performed with immunoSEQ multiplex PCR; in TCRdb, only in-frame clones are kept and a portion is missing. The sample has fewer than 60,000 clones; approximately 82% are singletons. The sample was CD4+ or CD8+ T cells sorted from blood, taken in a trial of the OX40 agonist ivuxolimab. Source of these receptors: an adult with an advanced solid tumor such as melanoma, head and neck, liver or kidney cancer. Each CDR3 is given with its conserved first and last residue. Fields, in order: CDR3 DNA, CDR3 protein, CDR3 length, J gene, D gene, clone size, V gene. D genes are given only for firm matches. A clone size is listed for some rows: how often the clone was seen (once, few, many), or a class if it is expanded.

TGTGCCAGCACCAACGAGGGGTCTTACGAGCAGTACTTC CASTNEGSYEQYF 13 TRBJ2-7 - - TRBV6-5
TGTGCCAGCAGCCCTACTAGTTTCTACGAGCAGTACTTC CASSPTSFYEQYF 13 TRBJ2-7 - - TRBV7-9
TGCGCCAGCAGCCTTGGCAGTAGTGGGGAAAAACTGTTTTTT CASSLGSSGEKLFF 14 TRBJ1-4 - - TRBV4-3
TGTGCCAGCAAAAGGCGGCGGAGCTCCTACGAGCAGTACTTC CASKRRRSSYEQYF 14 TRBJ2-7 - - TRBV6-6
TGTGCCAGCAGCTTGGCGAGTCAGTTGGCTGGGGAGCAGTACTTC CASSLASQLAGEQYF 15 TRBJ2-7 - - TRBV5-5
TGTGCCAGCAGCTTGGGGCGACCCCCAGATACGCAGTATTTT CASSLGRPPDTQYF 14 TRBJ2-3 - - TRBV7-8
TGTGCCTGGAGTGTAGGCCCCTACAGGGGCCGTGGTCTCTACGAGCAGTACTTC CAWSVGPYRGRGLYEQYF 18 TRBJ2-7 TRBD1 - TRBV30
TGCAGCGTATGGGACAGCCTTAACACTGAAGCTTTCTTT CSVWDSLNTEAFF 13 TRBJ1-1 TRBD1 - TRBV29-1
TGTGCCAGCAGGACTAGCGGGACCAATGAGCAGTTCTTC CASRTSGTNEQFF 13 TRBJ2-1 TRBD2 - TRBV28
TGTGCCAGCTCGACAGTGTTGAACACTGAAGCTTTCTTT CASSTVLNTEAFF 13 TRBJ1-1 - - TRBV7-2
TGTGCCAGCAGCTCACGGGCCTACGCAGATACGCAGTATTTT CASSSRAYADTQYF 14 TRBJ2-3 - - TRBV6-4
TGTGCCAGCAGCTTGGCCTCGGCAGGGAACTATGGCTACACCTTC CASSLASAGNYGYTF 15 TRBJ1-2 - - TRBV5-6
TGTGCCAGCAGCGTTCGGGACACGGGAAACACCATATATTTT CASSVRDTGNTIYF 14 TRBJ1-3 - few TRBV9
TGTGCCAGTAGTGCTCTAGCGGGGCAAGAGACCCAGTACTTC CASSALAGQETQYF 14 TRBJ2-5 TRBD2 - TRBV19
TGTGCCAGTAGTCCCCGGAGGGCGATTTACGAGCAGTACTTC CASSPRRAIYEQYF 14 TRBJ2-7 - - TRBV19
TGCGCCAGCAGCAAAAGCGGGAGGTTCGACGAGCAGTACTTC CASSKSGRFDEQYF 14 TRBJ2-7 TRBD2 - TRBV5-1
TGCGCCAGCAGCTTGGGGTCTAGCGAAGAAATTCAGTACTTC CASSLGSSEEIQYF 14 TRBJ2-4 - - TRBV5-1
TGTGCCAGCAGTGAGGACAGGGCACATTACAATGAGCAGTTCTTC CASSEDRAHYNEQFF 15 TRBJ2-1 TRBD1 - TRBV6-1
TGCGCCAGCAGACCCGGGACTAGCGGTGAGCAGTTCTTC CASRPGTSGEQFF 13 TRBJ2-1 TRBD2 - TRBV10-2
TGTGCCTGGAGTGTAGGTTGGAATGAGCAGTTCTTC CAWSVGWNEQFF 12 TRBJ2-1 - - TRBV30
TGTGCTAGTGGTTTGTTGGAGACCCAGTACTTC CASGLLETQYF 11 TRBJ2-5 - - TRBV12-5
TGTGCCAGCAGCGTAGCCGCGGGAGGCAGCTCCTACGAGCAGTACTTC CASSVAAGGSSYEQYF 16 TRBJ2-7 TRBD2 - TRBV9